The clone carrying this T cell receptor (beta chain) was counted only a few times. Its antigen is undetermined. This could be a read error, since a much larger clone is one nucleotide away. This sample stems from a study of T cells in Graves' hyperthyroidism and ophthalmopathy. As for the study in general: Peripheral blood sampling occurred at initial diagnosis, before any treatment. Study conclusions and caveats: From stable hyperthyroidism, ophthalmopathy was set apart by a 13 V-J model.

There were TCR beta CDR3 regions amplified from RNA transcripts. Initially, a first-round RT-PCR of the TCR CDR3 employed the HTBI primer set. MiXCR was run by TCRdb on the multiplex PCR reads, yielding one entry per CDR3 protein. The top ten clones hold 4.5% to 6% of a sample with some 600,000 distinct CDR3 sequences, about 14% of them seen once. V lost 5 bases and J 15 bases, leaving 17 bases between the germline ends. CDR1 and CDR2 from the germline V gene are GTSNPN and SVGIG (reference sequence). The CDR3 consists of 11 residues. For the diagnoses, clinical symptoms, serum thyroxine and TRAb, thyroid ultrasound and orbital computed tomography were used.

Source material: blood. This chain uses TRBV30 with TRBJ2-4, with D perhaps TRBD2 (5 bases). The TCR comes from a woman in her 30s with Graves' hyperthyroidism that later progressed to Graves' ophthalmopathy. Written as DNA, the CDR3 is TGTGCCTGGGGACTCGCGGGCCTTCGGTACTTC. Amino acids: CAWGLAGLRYF.